These 28 T cell receptor beta chains were all obtained from the same sample, sequenced in a study of T cell responses to AZD1222 COVID-19 vaccine. Only in-frame clones appear in the TCRdb table, and some are missing; sequencing was by immunoSEQ multiplex PCR. The sample lists 25,000 to 35,000 clones, approximately 89% seen once, with about 50% in the top ten. Source: peripheral blood, taken on day 0 of AZD1222 vaccination. These receptors were obtained from an adult in good health.

This chain joins TRBV2 and TRBJ1-2; the match to TRBD1 covers 7 bases. This CDR3 region has 14 residues. V lost 5 bases and J lost 4; bases outside the gene matches: 7. Per the germline V gene, CDR1 is SNHLY and CDR2 is FYNNEI. CDR3 loop: CASSYTGVGYGYTF. The CDR3 DNA is TGTGCCAGCAGTTATACAGGGGTAGGCTATGGCTACACCTTC.

The rearrangement links TRBV7-2 to TRBJ1-2, with D tentatively TRBD1 (6 bases). Germline V gene sequence: CDR1 SGHTA, CDR2 FQGNSA. CDR3 length equals 13 residues. V was pared by 1 base and J by 8 bases, with 11 bases between. The CDR3 is CASSLGGADGYTF. CDR3 coding DNA: TGTGCCAGCAGCTTAGGGGGGGCAGACGGCTACACCTTC.

This clone was counted once. A read error may account for a junction end that differs from germline. The chain couples TRBV7-2 to TRBJ2-7, with no clear D. This CDR3 region has 14 residues. Germline CDR1 is SGHTA and CDR2 is FQGNSA. CDR3 coding DNA: TGTGCCAGCAGTATGGTGGGTTACTCCTCCGAGCAGTACTTC. This translates into CASSMVGYSSEQYF.

V usage is TRBV18 and J usage is TRBJ1-2; 8 nucleotides align to TRBD1. V shed 6 bases, J shed 5 bases, and the junction held 11 bases outside the gene matches. CDR3 size: 15 residues. Germline V gene lookup returns CDR1 KGHSH and CDR2 LQKENI. The CDR3: CASSQMTGEGYGYTF. As DNA, the CDR3 is TGTGCCAGCTCCCAGATGACAGGGGAGGGATATGGCTACACCTTC.

This sequence joins TRBV2 and TRBJ2-7, with D hard to call. This CDR3 is 10 amino acids long. V shed 3 bases and J shed 3 bases, with 0 bases lying between them. CDR1 and CDR2 (germline): SNHLY, FYNNEI. CDR3 sequence (DNA): TGTGCCAGCAGTGACTACGAGCAGTACTTC. Protein: CASSDYEQYF.

The chain employs TRBV13 and TRBJ1-2; 7 bases agree with TRBD1. V was clipped by 5 bases and J by 8 bases; unmatched bases: 17. Germline V gene sequence: CDR1 PRHDT, CDR2 FYEKMQ (reference sequence). This CDR3 region has 16 residues. CDR3 bases: TGTGCCAGCAGCCCACGAGAAAAGGGACAGTCGAGCGGCTACACCTTC. It translates to CASSPREKGQSSGYTF.

The chain recombines TRBV5-4 with TRBJ1-2; D remains unclear. This CDR3 region has 14 residues. V gave up 2 bases and J gave up 6 bases, with 14 bases separating them. Germline lookup yields CDR1 SGHNT and CDR2 YYREEE (reference sequence). In DNA form, the CDR3 reads TGTGCCAGCAGCTTAGATTCGAGATCACATGGCTACACCTTC. It is translated as CASSLDSRSHGYTF.

This clone has just a few counts. CDR3 bases: TGTGCCAGCAGCTCCGGGACAGCCCTCTCCTACGAGCAGTACTTC. Protein sequence: CASSSGTALSYEQYF. V and J are TRBV7-6 and TRBJ2-7; 7 bases are shared with TRBD1. The V and J ends lost 4 bases and 0 bases, in that order; junction bases with no gene match: 6. Germline CDR1 and CDR2: SGHVS and FNYEAQ. The CDR3 totals 15 residues.

The gene calls are TRBV3-1 (or the pseudogene TRBV3-2) and TRBJ1-4; no clear D gene. Trimming shortened V by 1 base and J by 3 bases, and 9 bases separated the two germline ends. The V gene's germline CDR1 is LGHDT and CDR2 YNNKEL (reference sequence). The CDR3 spans 15 residues. CDR3 region: CASSQVGQPNEKLFF. The CDR3 DNA follows: TGTGCCAGCAGCCAAGTAGGGCAGCCTAATGAAAAACTGTTTTTT.

V and J are TRBV3-1 (or the pseudogene TRBV3-2) and TRBJ1-2; 9 nucleotides agree with TRBD1. From germline, CDR1 is LGHDT and CDR2 YNNKEL (reference sequence). The CDR3 is made up of 14 amino acids. V dropped 4 bases and J dropped 4; count of bases not matched to a gene: 4. The CDR3 region has the DNA TGTGCCAGCAGCCGTCGGACAGGGGCCTATGGCTACACCTTC. Protein product: CASSRRTGAYGYTF.

J is TRBJ1-2 and V is TRBV30; D not certain. Trimming removed 3 bases at V and 6 bases at J, with 8 bases between. CDR1 is GTSNPN, CDR2 SVGIG, per germline (reference sequence). The length of the CDR3 is 11 residues. The CDR3 nucleotides read TGTGCCTGGAGCGGGAACGATGGCTACACCTTC. This sequence encodes CAWSGNDGYTF.

The rearrangement uses TRBV7-2 and TRBJ1-6; possibly TRBD1 for D (6 bases). The germline gives CDR1 SGHTA, CDR2 FQGNSA. Trimming left V 7 bases short and J 7 bases short, with 11 bases between. The CDR3 is 13 amino acids. The CDR3: CASTLQGNSPLHF. The CDR3, as DNA: TGTGCCAGCACCCTACAGGGAAATTCACCCCTCCACTTT.

The V gene is TRBV7-8, the J gene TRBJ1-2; maybe TRBD1 (6 bases). V lost 5 bases to trimming and J lost 3 bases, with 16 bases between them. This CDR3 contains 15 residues. CDR1 is SGHVS and CDR2 is FQNEAQ in the germline V gene. CDR3 DNA sequence: TGTGCCAGCAGCCCTTCCAGGGGTAGCTACTATGGCTACACCTTC. Its translation is CASSPSRGSYYGYTF. Combining the CDR3 with reference TRBV7-8 and TRBJ1-2 gives the whole variable domain GAGVSQSPRYKVAKRGQDVALRCDPISGHVSLFWYQQALGQGPEFLTYFQNEAQLDKSGLPSDRFFAERPEGSVSTLKIQRTQQEDSAVYLCASSPSRGSYYGYTFGSGTRLTVV.

Only a few counts were recorded for this clone. The J gene is TRBJ1-4, the V gene TRBV7-2; D not certain. The germline V gene encodes CDR1 SGHTA and CDR2 FQGNSA. This CDR3 is 14 amino acids long. V was pared by 1 base and J by 3 bases, with 6 bases between. The DNA for the CDR3 is TGTGCCAGCAGCTTAGGATGGGCTAATGAAAAACTGTTTTTT. Its translation is CASSLGWANEKLFF.

The chain combines TRBV6-2 or TRBV6-3 with TRBJ2-2, with 11 nucleotides matching TRBD1. The CDR3 covers 16 residues. CDR1 is MNHEY, CDR2 SVGEGT, per germline. After removal of 2 bases from V and 3 bases from J, the junction contained 2 bases not matched to a gene. This CDR3 reads CASSYPGQGDTGELFF. CDR3 sequence (DNA): TGTGCCAGCAGTTACCCGGGACAGGGGGACACCGGGGAGCTGTTTTTT.

This clone was picked up a small number of times. The genes are TRBV23-1 and TRBJ1-5; tentative D call: TRBD1 (6 bases). TRBV23-1 counts as an open reading frame of uncertain function. Trimming stripped 7 bases from V and 2 bases from J, with 21 bases between. The CDR3 runs to 17 residues. The CDR3 here is CASTPTGHHFRNQPQHF. CDR3 sequence (DNA): TGCGCCAGCACCCCTACGGGACACCATTTCCGCAATCAGCCCCAGCATTTT.

The rearrangement links TRBV5-1 to TRBJ2-7; 12 bases line up with TRBD1. This CDR3 has 15 amino acids. The germline CDR1 and CDR2 sequences are SGHRS and YFSETQ. V lost 6 bases to trimming and J lost 2 bases; unmatched junction nucleotides: 6. The CDR3 DNA follows: TGCGCCAGCAAATTTCGGGACAGGGGGCCCTACGAGCAGTACTTC. Protein product: CASKFRDRGPYEQYF.

This chain links TRBV19 with TRBJ1-6; D is unresolved. CDR1 LNHDA and CDR2 SQIVND come from the germline V gene (reference sequence). This CDR3 has 14 amino acids. V was pared by 5 bases and J by 11 bases, with 16 bases between. The CDR3 sequence: CASSPRTGRAPLHF. The CDR3 DNA reads as TGTGCCAGTAGTCCTCGGACGGGCCGGGCACCCCTCCACTTT.

The chain joins TRBV7-9 to TRBJ2-7, with a possible D match to TRBD2 (6 bases). Trimming pared 2 bases from V and 6 bases from J, leaving 11 bases between. Germline lookup yields CDR1 SEHNR and CDR2 FQNEAQ (reference sequence). The CDR3 loop spans 13 amino acids. CDR3 nucleotides: TGTGCCAGCAGCTTAAGTGCGGGACTCGAGCAGTACTTC. Translating it yields CASSLSAGLEQYF.

V and J are TRBV5-1 and TRBJ2-5; 12 bases align to TRBD2. V shed 3 bases and J 2 bases; nucleotides not matched to a gene: 5. The CDR3 extends over 16 amino acids. Germline V gene sequence: CDR1 SGHRS, CDR2 YFSETQ. The CDR3 loop reads CASSSGLAGTQETQYF. DNA for the CDR3: TGCGCCAGCAGCTCCGGACTAGCGGGGACGCAAGAGACCCAGTACTTC.

The chain joins TRBV7-2 to TRBJ2-5; 11 bases are shared with TRBD2. CDR1 and CDR2 from the germline V gene are SGHTA and FQGNSA. CDR3 length: 17 residues. With 4 bases clipped from V and 1 base from J, the junction kept 8 bases outside the gene matches. In DNA, the CDR3 is TGTGCCAGCAGCTCCTTCGGGACTAGCGGCGTCCAAGAGACCCAGTACTTC. The encoded protein is CASSSFGTSGVQETQYF.

The V and J genes are TRBV7-2 and TRBJ1-2, with D tentatively TRBD1 (5 bases). Trimming pared 5 bases from V and 5 bases from J, leaving 12 bases between. The CDR3 runs 13 residues. From germline, CDR1 is SGHTA and CDR2 FQGNSA. The DNA of the CDR3 is TGTGCCAGCAGCAGTGACAGCCTTTATGGCTACACCTTC. Protein sequence: CASSSDSLYGYTF.

J is TRBJ2-1 and V is TRBV5-8; tentative D call: TRBD2 (5 bases). Germline V gene data show CDR1 as SGHTS and CDR2 as YDEGEE. The CDR3 contains 14 residues. V gave up 4 bases and J gave up 9 bases, with 17 bases separating them. Here the CDR3 DNA reads TGTGCCAGCAGCGCGGGCCATAACCTGGGTGAGCAGTTCTTC. Translation gives CASSAGHNLGEQFF.

The CDR3 sequence is CASGYNSPLHF. Written as DNA, the CDR3 is TGTGCCAGCGGATATAATTCACCCCTCCACTTT. The chain uses TRBV10-3 and TRBJ1-6, with unresolved D. CDR3 size: 11 residues. Per the germline V gene, CDR1 is ENHRY and CDR2 is SYGVKD. Trimming left V 10 bases short and J 4 bases short, with 5 bases between.

The V call is TRBV5-4, the J call TRBJ2-7, with D unresolved. Trimming shortened V by 0 bases and J by 4 bases, and 8 bases separated the two germline ends. The V gene's germline CDR1 is SGHNT and CDR2 YYREEE (reference sequence). This CDR3 is built from 13 residues. CDR3 coding DNA: TGTGCCAGCAGCTTGGATTCAGAGTACGAGCAGTACTTC. Protein sequence: CASSLDSEYEQYF.

The V and J genes are TRBV7-6 and TRBJ1-2; D possibly corresponds to TRBD1 (6 bases). Trimming left V 5 bases short and J 0 bases short, with 13 bases between. The CDR3 sequence is 15 residues long. The germline CDR1 and CDR2 sequences are SGHVS and FNYEAQ. Written as DNA, the CDR3 is TGTGCCAGCAGCGCAGACAGGCTAGCTAACTATGGCTACACCTTC. Translated, it gives CASSADRLANYGYTF.

The V call is TRBV12-3 or TRBV12-4, the J call TRBJ2-5; D might be TRBD2 (5 bases). The V and J ends lost 1 base and 2 bases respectively, with 5 bases between them. The CDR3 contains 13 residues. CDR3 sequence reads: CASSLGTQETQYF. As DNA, the CDR3 is TGTGCCAGCAGTTTAGGGACTCAAGAGACCCAGTACTTC.

The J gene is TRBJ1-4, the V gene TRBV19; TRBD1 matches at 9 bases. Germline CDR1 and CDR2: LNHDA and SQIVND (reference sequence). CDR3 length: 14 amino acids. The trim removed 6 bases at V and 4 bases at J, leaving 3 bases unmatched. The CDR3 loop reads CASRSTGGNEKLFF. DNA for the CDR3: TGTGCCAGTAGATCGACAGGGGGTAATGAAAAACTGTTTTTT.